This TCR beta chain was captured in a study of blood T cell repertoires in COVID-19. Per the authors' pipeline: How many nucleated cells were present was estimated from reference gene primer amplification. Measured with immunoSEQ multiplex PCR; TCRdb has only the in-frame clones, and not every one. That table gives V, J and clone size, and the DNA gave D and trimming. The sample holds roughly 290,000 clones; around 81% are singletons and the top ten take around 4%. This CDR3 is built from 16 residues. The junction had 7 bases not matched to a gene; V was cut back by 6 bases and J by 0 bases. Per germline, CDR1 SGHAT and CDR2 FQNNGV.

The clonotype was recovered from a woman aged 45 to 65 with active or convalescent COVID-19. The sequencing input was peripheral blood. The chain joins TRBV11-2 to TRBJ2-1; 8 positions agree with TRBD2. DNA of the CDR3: TGTGCCAGCAGGTCGATAGCGGGGAGCTCCTACAATGAGCAGTTCTTC. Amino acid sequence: CASRSIAGSSYNEQFF.